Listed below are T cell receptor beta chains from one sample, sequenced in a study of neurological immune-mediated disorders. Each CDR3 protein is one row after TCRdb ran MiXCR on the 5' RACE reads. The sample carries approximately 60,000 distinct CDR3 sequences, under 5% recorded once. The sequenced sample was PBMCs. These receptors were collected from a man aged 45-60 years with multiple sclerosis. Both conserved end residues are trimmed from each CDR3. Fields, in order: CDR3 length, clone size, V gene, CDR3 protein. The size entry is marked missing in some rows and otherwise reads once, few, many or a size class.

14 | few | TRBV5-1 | ASSLAGTGLNTEAF
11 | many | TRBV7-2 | ASSLTGTDTQY
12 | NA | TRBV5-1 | ASSLWAGEETQY
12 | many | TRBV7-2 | ASSAGTPHYEQY
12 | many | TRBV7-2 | ASSKRAGVETQY
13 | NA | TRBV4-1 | ASSQAPSNTGELF
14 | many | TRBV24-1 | ATSDHGPGSNQPQH
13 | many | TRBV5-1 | ASSPRQGAGDTQY
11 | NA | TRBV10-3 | AIHQGGTDTQY
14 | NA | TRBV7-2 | ASSLTQGAGNYGYT
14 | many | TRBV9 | ASSVALAGYTDTQY
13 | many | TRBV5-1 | ASSLSGTGGDEQY
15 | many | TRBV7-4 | ASSPRDRGRDNSPLH
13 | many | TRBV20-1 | SASSSDLSTDTQY
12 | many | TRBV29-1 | SVWTSRMNTEAF
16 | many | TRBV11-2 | ASSNRDRKISYNSPLH
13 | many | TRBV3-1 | ASSKQGAGYYGYT
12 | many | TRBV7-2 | ASKSGSHTGELF
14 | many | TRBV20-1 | SASGDRVLLSYGYT
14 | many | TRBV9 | ASSPRLGGNGYGYT
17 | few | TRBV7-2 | ASSIRGPSSGGRTDTQY
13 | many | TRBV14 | ASSLMTGRSDTQY
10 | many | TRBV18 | ASSPGGHGYT
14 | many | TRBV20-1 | SARGGTSFIANTQY
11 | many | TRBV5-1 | ASSFRTQETQY
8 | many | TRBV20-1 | SASAFPFY
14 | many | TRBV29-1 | SVDGPRGNSRNIQY
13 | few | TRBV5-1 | ASSLVPAAQETQY
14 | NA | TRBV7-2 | ASSLTRTGRTGELF
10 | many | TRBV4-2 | ASSQTAYGYT
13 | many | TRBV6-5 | ASSYKGARGYGYT
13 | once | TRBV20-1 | SARDLGTGDEKLF
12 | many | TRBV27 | ATSRGFSNQPQN
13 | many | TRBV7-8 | ASSRSGGPYNEQF
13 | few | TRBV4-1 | ASSQIGTANTEAF
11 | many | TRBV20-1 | SARYQNTGELF
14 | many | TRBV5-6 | ASSLLGPTDTDTQY
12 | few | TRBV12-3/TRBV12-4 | ASSRRDLNTEAF
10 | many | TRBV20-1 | SARQNAGEAF
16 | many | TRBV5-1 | ASSPSTGFWGSDNEQF
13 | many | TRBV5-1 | ASSLSYATNEKLF
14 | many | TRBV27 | ASSPRQGYSGNEQF
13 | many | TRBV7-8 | ASSSFAGGPDTQY
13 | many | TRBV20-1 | SARDPGTNTGELF
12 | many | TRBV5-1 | ASSLPDRGHGYT
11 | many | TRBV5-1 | ASSGNINTEAF